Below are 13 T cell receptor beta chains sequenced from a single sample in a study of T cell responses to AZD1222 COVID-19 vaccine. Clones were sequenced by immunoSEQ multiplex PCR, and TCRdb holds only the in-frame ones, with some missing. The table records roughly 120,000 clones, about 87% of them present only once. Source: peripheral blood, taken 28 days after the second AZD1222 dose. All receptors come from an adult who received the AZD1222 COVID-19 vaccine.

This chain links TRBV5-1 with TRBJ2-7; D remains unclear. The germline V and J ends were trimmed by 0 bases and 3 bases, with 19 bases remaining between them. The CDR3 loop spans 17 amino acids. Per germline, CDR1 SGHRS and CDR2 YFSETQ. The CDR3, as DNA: TGCGCCAGCAGCTTGGAGGTCCGCGGTCCGGTTAGCTACGAGCAGTACTTC. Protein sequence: CASSLEVRGPVSYEQYF.

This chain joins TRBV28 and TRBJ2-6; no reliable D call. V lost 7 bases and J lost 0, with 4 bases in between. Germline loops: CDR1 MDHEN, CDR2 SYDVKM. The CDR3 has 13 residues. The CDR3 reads CASIPSGANVLTF. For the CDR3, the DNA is TGTGCCAGCATTCCCTCTGGGGCCAACGTCCTGACTTTC.

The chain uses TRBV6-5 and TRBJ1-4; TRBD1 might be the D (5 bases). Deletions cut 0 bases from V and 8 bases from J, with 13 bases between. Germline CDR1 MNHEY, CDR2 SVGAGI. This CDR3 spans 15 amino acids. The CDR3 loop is CASSYSIQGSEKLFF. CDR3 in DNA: TGTGCCAGCAGTTACTCGATTCAGGGAAGCGAAAAACTGTTTTTT.

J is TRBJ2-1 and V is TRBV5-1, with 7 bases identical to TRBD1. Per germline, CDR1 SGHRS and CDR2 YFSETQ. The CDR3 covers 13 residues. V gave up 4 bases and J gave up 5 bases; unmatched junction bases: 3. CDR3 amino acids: CASSPQGDNEQFF. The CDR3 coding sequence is TGCGCCAGCAGCCCCCAGGGGGACAATGAGCAGTTCTTC.

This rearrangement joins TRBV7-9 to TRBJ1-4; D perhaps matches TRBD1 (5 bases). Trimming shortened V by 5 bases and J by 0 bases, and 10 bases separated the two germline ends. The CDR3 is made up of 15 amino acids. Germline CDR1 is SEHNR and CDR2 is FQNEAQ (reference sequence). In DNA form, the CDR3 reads TGTGCCAGCAGCCCCCAGGGTACAACTAATGAAAAACTGTTTTTT. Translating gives CASSPQGTTNEKLFF.

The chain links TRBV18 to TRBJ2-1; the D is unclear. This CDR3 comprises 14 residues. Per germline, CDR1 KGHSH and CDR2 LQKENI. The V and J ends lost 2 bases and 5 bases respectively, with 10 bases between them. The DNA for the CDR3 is TGTGCCAGCTCACCATTGACTGGAGACAATGAGCAGTTCTTC. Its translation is CASSPLTGDNEQFF.

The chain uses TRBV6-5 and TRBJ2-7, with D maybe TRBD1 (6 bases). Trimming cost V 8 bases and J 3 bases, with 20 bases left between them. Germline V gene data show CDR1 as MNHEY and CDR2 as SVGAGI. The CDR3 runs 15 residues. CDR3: CASSRGWDKGYEQYF. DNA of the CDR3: TGTGCCAGCTCCCGAGGGTGGGACAAAGGCTACGAGCAGTACTTC.

The CDR3 loop is CASSRDTSGVSYNEQFF. The CDR3, as DNA: TGCGCCAGCAGCCGAGATACTAGCGGGGTCTCCTACAATGAGCAGTTCTTC. The J gene is TRBJ2-1, the V gene TRBV4-1; TRBD2 matches at 10 bases. The CDR3 totals 17 residues. Germline CDR1 is MGHRA and CDR2 is YSYEKL. Trimming took 4 bases from V and 0 from J; bases not matched to a gene: 6.

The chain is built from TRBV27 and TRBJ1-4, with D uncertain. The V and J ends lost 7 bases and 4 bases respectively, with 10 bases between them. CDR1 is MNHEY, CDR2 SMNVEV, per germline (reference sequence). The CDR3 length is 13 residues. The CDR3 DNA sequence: TGTGCCAGCAAAGAGACCCTTAATGAAAAACTGTTTTTT. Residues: CASKETLNEKLFF.

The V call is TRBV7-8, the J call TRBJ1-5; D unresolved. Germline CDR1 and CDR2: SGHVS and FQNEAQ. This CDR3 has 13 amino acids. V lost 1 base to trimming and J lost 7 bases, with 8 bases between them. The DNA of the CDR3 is TGTGCCAGCAGCTTAGATGTTTTGCAGCCCCAGCATTTT. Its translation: CASSLDVLQPQHF.

CDR3 sequence: CASSFGLNNEQFF. The CDR3 nucleotides read TGTGCCAGCAGCTTCGGTCTCAACAATGAGCAGTTCTTC. The rearrangement uses TRBV7-2 and TRBJ2-1; D unclear. Germline-derived CDR1 and CDR2 are SGHTA and FQGNSA. V lost 3 bases and J lost 5, with 8 bases in between. The CDR3 has 13 residues.

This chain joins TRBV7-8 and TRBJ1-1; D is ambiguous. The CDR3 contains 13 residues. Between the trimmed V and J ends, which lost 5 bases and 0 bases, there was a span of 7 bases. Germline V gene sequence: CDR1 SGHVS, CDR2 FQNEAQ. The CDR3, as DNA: TGTGCCAGCAGCCTCCAGATGAACACTGAAGCTTTCTTT. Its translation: CASSLQMNTEAFF.

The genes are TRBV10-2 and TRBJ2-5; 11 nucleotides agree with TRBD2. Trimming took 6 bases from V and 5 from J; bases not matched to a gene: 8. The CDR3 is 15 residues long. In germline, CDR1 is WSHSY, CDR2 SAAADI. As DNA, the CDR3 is TGCGCCAGCAGAGGTAGCGGGGGGGCCAGTGAGACCCAGTACTTC. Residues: CASRGSGGASETQYF.